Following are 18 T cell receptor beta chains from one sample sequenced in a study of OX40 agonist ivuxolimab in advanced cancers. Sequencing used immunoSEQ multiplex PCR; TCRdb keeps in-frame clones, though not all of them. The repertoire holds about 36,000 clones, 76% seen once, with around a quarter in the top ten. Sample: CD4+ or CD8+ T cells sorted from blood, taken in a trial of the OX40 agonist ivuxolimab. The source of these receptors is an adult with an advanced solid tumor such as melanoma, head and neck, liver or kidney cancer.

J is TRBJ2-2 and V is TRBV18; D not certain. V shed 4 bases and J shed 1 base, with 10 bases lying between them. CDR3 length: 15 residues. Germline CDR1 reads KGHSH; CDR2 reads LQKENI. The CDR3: CASSQTGGNTGELFF. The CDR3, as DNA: TGTGCCAGCTCACAAACCGGTGGGAACACCGGGGAGCTGTTTTTT.

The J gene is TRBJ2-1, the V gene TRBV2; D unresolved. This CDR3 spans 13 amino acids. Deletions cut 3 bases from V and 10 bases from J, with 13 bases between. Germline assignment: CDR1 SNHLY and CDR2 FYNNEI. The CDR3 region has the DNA TGTGCCAGCAGTGATGACTCCTTCATGGAGCAGTTCTTC. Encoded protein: CASSDDSFMEQFF.

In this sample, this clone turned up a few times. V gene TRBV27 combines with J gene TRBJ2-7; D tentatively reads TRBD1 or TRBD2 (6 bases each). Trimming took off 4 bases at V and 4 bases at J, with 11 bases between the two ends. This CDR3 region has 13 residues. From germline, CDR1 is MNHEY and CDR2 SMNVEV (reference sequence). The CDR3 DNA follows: TGTGCCAGCAGTTATAAGGGGGGATACGAGCAGTACTTC. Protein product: CASSYKGGYEQYF.

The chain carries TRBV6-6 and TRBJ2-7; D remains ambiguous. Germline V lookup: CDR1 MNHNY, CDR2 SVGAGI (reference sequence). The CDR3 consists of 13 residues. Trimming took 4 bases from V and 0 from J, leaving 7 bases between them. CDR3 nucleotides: TGTGCCAGCAGTTCTGCCCTCTCCTACGAGCAGTACTTC. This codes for CASSSALSYEQYF.

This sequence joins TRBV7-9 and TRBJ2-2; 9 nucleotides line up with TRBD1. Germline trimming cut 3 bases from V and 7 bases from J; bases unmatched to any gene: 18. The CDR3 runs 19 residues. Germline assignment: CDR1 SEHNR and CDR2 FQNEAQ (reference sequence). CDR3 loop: CASSFPAYRGPPSGGELFF. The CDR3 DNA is TGTGCCAGCAGCTTCCCCGCTTACAGGGGGCCCCCCAGTGGCGGGGAGCTGTTTTTT.

The CDR3 loop is CASSQQGAGNQPQHF. For the CDR3, the DNA is TGTGCCAGCAGTCAACAGGGGGCGGGAAATCAGCCCCAGCATTTT. The V gene is TRBV6-5, the J gene TRBJ1-5; the match to TRBD1 covers 9 bases. The CDR3 is 15 residues long. Trimming took 5 bases from V and 4 from J; bases not matched to a gene: 6. Germline V gene data show CDR1 as MNHEY and CDR2 as SVGAGI.

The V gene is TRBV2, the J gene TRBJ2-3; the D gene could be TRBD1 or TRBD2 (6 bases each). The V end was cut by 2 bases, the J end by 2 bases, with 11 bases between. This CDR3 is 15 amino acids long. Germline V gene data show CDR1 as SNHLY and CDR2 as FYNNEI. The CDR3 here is CASSERGGPTDTQYF. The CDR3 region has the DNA TGTGCCAGCAGTGAAAGAGGGGGGCCCACAGATACGCAGTATTTT.

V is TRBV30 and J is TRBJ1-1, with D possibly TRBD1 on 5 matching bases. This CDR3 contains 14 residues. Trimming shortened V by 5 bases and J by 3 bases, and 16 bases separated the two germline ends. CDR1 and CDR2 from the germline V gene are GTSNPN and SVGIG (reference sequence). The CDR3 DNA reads TGTGCCTGGTTAGATCGGGGGTTGGACACTGAAGCTTTCTTT. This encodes CAWLDRGLDTEAFF.

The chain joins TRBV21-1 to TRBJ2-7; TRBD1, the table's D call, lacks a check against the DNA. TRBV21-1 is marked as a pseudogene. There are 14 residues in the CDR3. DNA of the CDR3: TGTGCCAGCAGCAAATGGGCTGCAAAAAACGAGCAGTACTTC. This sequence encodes CASSKWAAKNEQYF.

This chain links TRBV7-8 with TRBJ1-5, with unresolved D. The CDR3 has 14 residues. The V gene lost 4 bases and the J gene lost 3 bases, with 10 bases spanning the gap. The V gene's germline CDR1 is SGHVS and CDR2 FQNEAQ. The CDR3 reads CASSSPGYNQPQHF. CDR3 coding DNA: TGTGCCAGCAGCTCACCCGGGTACAATCAGCCCCAGCATTTT.

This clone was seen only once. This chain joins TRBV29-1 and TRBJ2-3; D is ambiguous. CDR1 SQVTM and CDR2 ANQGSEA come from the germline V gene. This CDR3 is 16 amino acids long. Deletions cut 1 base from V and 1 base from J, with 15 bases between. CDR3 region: CSVEVRFERGTDTQYF. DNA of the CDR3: TGCAGCGTTGAAGTCCGGTTCGAACGGGGCACAGATACGCAGTATTTT.

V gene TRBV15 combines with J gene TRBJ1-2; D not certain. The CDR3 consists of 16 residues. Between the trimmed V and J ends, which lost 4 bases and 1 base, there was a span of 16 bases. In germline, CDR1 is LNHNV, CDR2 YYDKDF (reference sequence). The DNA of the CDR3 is TGTGCCACCAGCAACAACTGGGAGGACGGTAACTATGGCTACACCTTC. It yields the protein CATSNNWEDGNYGYTF.

CDR3 residues: CASSLVRTSGTDTQYF. The CDR3 nucleotides are TGTGCCAGCAGCTTGGTTCGGACTAGCGGCACAGATACGCAGTATTTT. The rearrangement uses TRBV5-6 and TRBJ2-3, with 9 positions matching TRBD2. CDR1 is SGHDT and CDR2 is YYEEEE in the germline V gene. The length of the CDR3 is 16 residues. The V and J ends lost 0 bases and 1 base, in that order; junction bases with no gene match: 3.

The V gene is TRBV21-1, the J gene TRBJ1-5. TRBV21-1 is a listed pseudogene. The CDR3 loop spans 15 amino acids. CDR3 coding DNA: TGTGCCAGCAGCAAAGCGCGAGGGGTCGATCAGCCCCAGCATTTT. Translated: CASSKARGVDQPQHF.

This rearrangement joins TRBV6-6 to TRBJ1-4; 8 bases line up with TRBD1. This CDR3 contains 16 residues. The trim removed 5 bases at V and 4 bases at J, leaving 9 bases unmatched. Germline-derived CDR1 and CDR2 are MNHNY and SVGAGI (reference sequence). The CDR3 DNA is TGTGCCAGCAGTAGTAATGACAGGGGCATTAATGAAAAACTGTTTTTT. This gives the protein CASSSNDRGINEKLFF.

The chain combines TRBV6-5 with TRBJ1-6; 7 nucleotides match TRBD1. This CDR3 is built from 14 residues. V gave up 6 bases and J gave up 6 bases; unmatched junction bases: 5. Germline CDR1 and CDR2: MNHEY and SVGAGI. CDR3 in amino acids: CASSQTGANSPLHF. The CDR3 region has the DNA TGTGCCAGCAGCCAAACAGGGGCTAATTCACCCCTCCACTTT.

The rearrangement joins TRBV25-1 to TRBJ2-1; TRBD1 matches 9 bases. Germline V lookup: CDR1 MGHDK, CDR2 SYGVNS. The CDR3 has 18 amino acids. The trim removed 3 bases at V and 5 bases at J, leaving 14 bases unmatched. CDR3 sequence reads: CASSETFRQGVYNNEQFF. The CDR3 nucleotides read TGTGCCAGCAGTGAGACCTTTCGACAGGGGGTTTACAACAATGAGCAGTTCTTC. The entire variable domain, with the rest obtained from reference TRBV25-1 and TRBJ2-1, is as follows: EADIYQTPRYLVIGTGKKITLECSQTMGHDKMYWYQQDPGMELHLIHYSYGVNSTEKGDLSSESTVSRIRTEHFPLTLESARPSHTSQYLCASSETFRQGVYNNEQFFGPGTRLTVL.

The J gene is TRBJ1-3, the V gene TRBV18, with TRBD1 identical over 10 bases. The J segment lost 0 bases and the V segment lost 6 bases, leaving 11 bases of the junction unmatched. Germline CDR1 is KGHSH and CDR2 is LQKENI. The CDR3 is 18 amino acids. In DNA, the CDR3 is TGTGCCAGCTCGACCGGGACAGGGGAAATAAGCTCTGGAAACACCATATATTTT. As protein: CASSTGTGEISSGNTIYF.